The sequence of this TCR beta chain was determined in a study of long-term antiretroviral therapy in people with HIV. Germline CDR1 reads LNHDA; CDR2 reads SQIVND (reference sequence). The germline V and J ends were trimmed by 4 bases and 2 bases, with 7 bases remaining between them. This CDR3 region has 13 residues. A minimum of one pre-ART and two post-ART PBMC samples existed for each donor. They ran version v3.0 of the immunoSEQ assay at survey level. Sequencing efforts were directed toward about 40,000-55,000 T-cell genomes per sample. Only in-frame clones appear in the TCRdb table, and some are missing; sequencing was by immunoSEQ multiplex PCR. This sample has 15,000 to 20,000 clones, with roughly nine tenths found just once. This clone was detected once.

This clonotype originated in a man aged 50-60 years with HIV. This material consisted of unsorted PBMCs, taken 4.2 years after starting antiretroviral therapy. This chain connects TRBV19 to TRBJ2-3, with D tentatively TRBD2 (5 bases). CDR3 nucleotides: TGTGCCAGTAGTAGAGGGAACACAGATACGCAGTATTTT. Residues: CASSRGNTDTQYF.